This T cell receptor (beta chain) was recovered during a study of spatial heterogeneity in lung cancer. Study information: Each time, sequencing found more beta-chain sequences than alpha-chain sequences. Study-wide findings and caveats: There were more appearances of ubiquitous expanded tumor TCRs in blood at resection than at follow-up.

The CDR3 is 14 amino acids. The V and J ends lost 7 bases and 5 bases, in that order; junction bases with no gene match: 9. Germline CDR1 is SGDLS and CDR2 is YYNGEE. A note on this clonotype: Its antigen remains unidentified.

The time point is: sample taken at primary tumor resection. Whole RNA came from tumor, nontumor lung or frozen PBMC and was sequenced without being sorted. Donation came from some 73 patients with untreated early-stage non-small cell lung cancer. Single TCR cDNA molecules each had their own unique molecular identifier. TCRdb redid the calling of the 5' RACE reads with MiXCR, one entry per CDR3 protein. The profile shows around 60,000 distinct CDR3 sequences, roughly 7.9% of them singletons. This clonotype was sampled from a female donor with early-stage non-small cell lung cancer. The material was PBMCs, obtained at surgery. V usage is TRBV9 and J usage is TRBJ1-1; 9 bases match TRBD1. This CDR3 is CASSQGQGKTEAFF. In nucleotides, the CDR3 is TGTGCCAGCTCACAAGGACAGGGGAAGACTGAAGCTTTCTTT. The variable domain in full, with the rest retrieved from reference TRBV9 and TRBJ1-1, is DSGVTQTPKHLITATGQRVTLRCSPRSGDLSVYWYQQSLDQGLQFLIQYYNGEERAKGNILERFSAQQFPDLHSELNLSSLELGDSALYFCASSQGQGKTEAFFGQGTRLTVV.